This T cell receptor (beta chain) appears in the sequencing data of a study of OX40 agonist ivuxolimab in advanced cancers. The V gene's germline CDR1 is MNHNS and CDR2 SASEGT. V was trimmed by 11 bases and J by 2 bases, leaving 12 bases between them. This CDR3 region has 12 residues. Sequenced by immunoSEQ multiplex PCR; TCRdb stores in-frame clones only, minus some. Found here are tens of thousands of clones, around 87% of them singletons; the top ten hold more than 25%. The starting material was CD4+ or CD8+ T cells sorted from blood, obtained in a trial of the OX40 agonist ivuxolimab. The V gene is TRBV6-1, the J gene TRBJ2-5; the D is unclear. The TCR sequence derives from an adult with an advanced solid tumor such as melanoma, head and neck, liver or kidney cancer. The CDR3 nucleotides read TGTGCCCACGGGCAGGAGCAAGAGACCCAGTACTTC. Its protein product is CAHGQEQETQYF.